This paragraph covers one T cell receptor beta chain sequence. Its antigen is not known. The data were produced by immunoSEQ multiplex PCR, yet TCRdb's version contains in-frame clones alone and is incomplete. The sample lists approximately 41,000 clones; over 70% were seen once. The sample belongs to a study of CD4 T cells in relation to SARS-CoV-2 and coronaviruses. Study-level points and caveats: Roughly 65% of donors had memory CD4+ clonotypes crossrecognizing SARS-CoV-2 and common cold coronavirus spike.

There are 15 residues in the CDR3. Germline loops: CDR1 KGHSH, CDR2 LQKENI. Trimming cost V 2 bases and J 7 bases, with 14 bases left between them. This rearrangement joins TRBV18 to TRBJ1-4; D gene ambiguous. The clonotype originates from an adult with COVID-19. The sequencing input was naive CD4+ T cells from PBMCs, cultured in vitro. Stated subset: naive CD4+ T cells isolated by negative enrichment. The CDR3 coding sequence is TGTGCCAGCTCACCAAACCCAGTTTCTAGTGAAAAACTGTTTTTT. It is translated as CASSPNPVSSEKLFF.